The TCR beta chain described here comes from a study of regulatory T cells in long-lasting Graves disease. Time point reported: newly diagnosed GD, antithyroid drugs for less than 3 months. RNA from PBMCs was the source of the TCR library. Study-wide findings and caveats: Persistent disease was characterized by preferential usage of TRBV28, TRBJ1-2 and TRBJ2-5. Persistent patients shared more public clonotypes (2,741) than new patients (approximately 1,000).

CDR3 size: 16 residues. Germline CDR1 is MNHEY and CDR2 is SVGEGT. After removal of 7 bases from V and 0 bases from J, the junction contained 10 bases not matched to a gene. Concerning this clonotype itself: Its antigen is as yet unknown. This may be a read error, as it is one base from a much larger clone.

For TCR beta, libraries came from iRepertoire HTBI primers and Arm-PCR of CDR3 regions. TCRdb called the multiplex PCR reads again in MiXCR, with one record for every CDR3 protein. The sample contains some 240,000 distinct CDR3 sequences, approximately 19% of which appear only once. These sequences were also reported in another study, on T cells in Graves' hyperthyroidism and ophthalmopathy. From that paper: Model predictions of ophthalmopathy came a median around 6.5 months before onset.

The chain recombines TRBV6-2 or TRBV6-3 with TRBJ1-1, with 8 bases lining up with TRBD1. This clonotype was sampled from a woman aged 30 to 39 with Graves disease. The input for sequencing was peripheral blood mononuclear cells (PBMCs), taken at new diagnosis, from a patient treated with antithyroid drugs. In nucleotides, the CDR3 is TGTGCCAGCACCGGACAGGGTATCGGAGTGAACACTGAAGCTTTCTTT. It codes for CASTGQGIGVNTEAFF.